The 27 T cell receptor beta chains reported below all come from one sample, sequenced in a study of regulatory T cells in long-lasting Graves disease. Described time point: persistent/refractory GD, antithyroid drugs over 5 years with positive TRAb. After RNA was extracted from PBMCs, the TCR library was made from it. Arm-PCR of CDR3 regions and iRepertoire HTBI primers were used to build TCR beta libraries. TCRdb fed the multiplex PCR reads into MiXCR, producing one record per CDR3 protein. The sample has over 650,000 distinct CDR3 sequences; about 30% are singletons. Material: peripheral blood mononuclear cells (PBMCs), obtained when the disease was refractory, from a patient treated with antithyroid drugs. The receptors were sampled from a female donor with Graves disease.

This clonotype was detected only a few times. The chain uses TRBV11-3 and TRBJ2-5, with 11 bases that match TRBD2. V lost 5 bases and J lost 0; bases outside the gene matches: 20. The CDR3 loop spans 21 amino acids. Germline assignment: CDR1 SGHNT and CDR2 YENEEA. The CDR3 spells CASSRRPGTPGLAGHQETQYF. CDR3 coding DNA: TGTGCCAGCAGCCGCCGTCCCGGGACACCCGGACTAGCGGGTCACCAAGAGACCCAGTACTTC.

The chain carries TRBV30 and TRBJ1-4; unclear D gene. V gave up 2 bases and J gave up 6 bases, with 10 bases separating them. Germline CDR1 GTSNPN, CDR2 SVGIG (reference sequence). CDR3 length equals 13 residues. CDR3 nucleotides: TGTGCCTGGAGTCAAGATCAGGATGAAAAACTGTTTTTT. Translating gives CAWSQDQDEKLFF.

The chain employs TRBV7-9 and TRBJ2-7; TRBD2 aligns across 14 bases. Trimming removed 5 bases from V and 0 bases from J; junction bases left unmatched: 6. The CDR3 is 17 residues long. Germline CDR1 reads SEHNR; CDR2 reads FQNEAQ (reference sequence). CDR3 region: CASSLGTSGSFSYEQYF. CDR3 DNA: TGTGCCAGCAGCCTCGGGACTAGCGGGAGTTTCTCCTACGAGCAGTACTTC.

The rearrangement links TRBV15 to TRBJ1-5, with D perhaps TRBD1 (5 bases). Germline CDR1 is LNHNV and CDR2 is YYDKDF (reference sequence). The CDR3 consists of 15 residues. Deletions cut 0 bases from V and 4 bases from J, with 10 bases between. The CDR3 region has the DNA TGTGCCACCAGCAGAGATCTGGGGGTGAATCAGCCCCAGCATTTT. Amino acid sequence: CATSRDLGVNQPQHF. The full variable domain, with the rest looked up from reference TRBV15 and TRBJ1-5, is DAMVIQNPRYQVTQFGKPVTLSCSQTLNHNVMYWYQQKSSQAPKLLFHYYDKDFNNEADTPDNFQSRRPNTSFCFLDIRSPGLGDTAMYLCATSRDLGVNQPQHFGDGTRLSIL.

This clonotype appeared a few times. The CDR3: CASRVAGARYEQYF. CDR3 nucleotides: TGTGCCAGCCGGGTAGCGGGAGCTCGCTACGAGCAGTACTTC. The chain carries TRBV11-2 and TRBJ2-7; the match to TRBD2 covers 9 bases. CDR1 and CDR2 (germline): SGHAT, FQNNGV. This CDR3 is built from 14 residues. J was trimmed by 3 bases and V by 8 bases; bases with no gene match: 8.

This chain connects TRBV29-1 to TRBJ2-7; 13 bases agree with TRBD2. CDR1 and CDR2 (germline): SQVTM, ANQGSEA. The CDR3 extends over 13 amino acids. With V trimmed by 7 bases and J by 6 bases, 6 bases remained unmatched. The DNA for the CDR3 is TGCAGCGCTGGACTAGCGGGAGTGGGCGAGCAGTACTTC. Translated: CSAGLAGVGEQYF.

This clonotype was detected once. Here the CDR3 DNA reads TGCAGCGTTGCCTCTAGGGGAAATAGAAACTATGGCTACACCTTC. Residues: CSVASRGNRNYGYTF. This rearrangement joins TRBV29-1 to TRBJ1-2; a possible D gene is TRBD1 (5 bases). The CDR3 is made up of 15 amino acids. V was pared by 4 bases and J by 2 bases, with 17 bases between. Germline-derived CDR1 and CDR2 are SQVTM and ANQGSEA.

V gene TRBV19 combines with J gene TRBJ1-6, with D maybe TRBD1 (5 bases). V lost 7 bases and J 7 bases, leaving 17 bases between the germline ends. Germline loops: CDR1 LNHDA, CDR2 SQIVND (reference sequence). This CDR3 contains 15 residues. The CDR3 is CASNARTSRNSPLHF. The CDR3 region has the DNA TGTGCCAGTAACGCTCGGACAAGTCGAAATTCACCCCTCCACTTT. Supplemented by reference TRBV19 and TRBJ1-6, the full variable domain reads DGGITQSPKYLFRKEGQNVTLSCEQNLNHDAMYWYRQDPGQGLRLIYYSQIVNDFQKGDIAEGYSVSREKKESFPLTVTSAQKNPTAFYLCASNARTSRNSPLHFGNGTRLTVT.

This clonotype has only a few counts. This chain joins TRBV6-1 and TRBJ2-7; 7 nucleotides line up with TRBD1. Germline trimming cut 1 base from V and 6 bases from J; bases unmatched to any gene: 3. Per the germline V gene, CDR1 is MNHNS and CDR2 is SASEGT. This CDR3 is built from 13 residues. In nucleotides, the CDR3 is TGTGCCAGCAGTGAAGACAGGGGCAGCGAGCAGTACTTC. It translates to CASSEDRGSEQYF.

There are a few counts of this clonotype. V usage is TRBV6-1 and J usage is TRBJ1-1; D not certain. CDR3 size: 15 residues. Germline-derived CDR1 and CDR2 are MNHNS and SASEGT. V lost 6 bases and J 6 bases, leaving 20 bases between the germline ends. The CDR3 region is CASSPTTALGPEAFF. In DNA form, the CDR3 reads TGTGCCAGCAGCCCTACCACAGCCCTGGGCCCTGAAGCTTTCTTT.

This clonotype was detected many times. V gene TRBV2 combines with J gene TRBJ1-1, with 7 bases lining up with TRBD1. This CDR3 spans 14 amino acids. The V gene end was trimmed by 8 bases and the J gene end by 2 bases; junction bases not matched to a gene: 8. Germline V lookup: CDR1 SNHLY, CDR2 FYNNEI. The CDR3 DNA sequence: TGTGCCAGCCTCCCGACAGGGATAAACACTGAAGCTTTCTTT. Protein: CASLPTGINTEAFF.

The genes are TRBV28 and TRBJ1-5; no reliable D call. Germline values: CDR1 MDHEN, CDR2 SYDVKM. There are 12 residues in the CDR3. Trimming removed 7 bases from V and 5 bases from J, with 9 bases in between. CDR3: CASTQSHQPQHF. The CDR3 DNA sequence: TGTGCCAGCACCCAGAGCCATCAGCCCCAGCATTTT.

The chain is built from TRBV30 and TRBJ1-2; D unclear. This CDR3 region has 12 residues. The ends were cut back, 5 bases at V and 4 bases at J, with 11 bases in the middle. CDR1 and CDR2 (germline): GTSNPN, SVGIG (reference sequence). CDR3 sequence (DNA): TGTGCCTGGGCCAGGCGTAGCTATGGCTACACCTTC. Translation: CAWARRSYGYTF.

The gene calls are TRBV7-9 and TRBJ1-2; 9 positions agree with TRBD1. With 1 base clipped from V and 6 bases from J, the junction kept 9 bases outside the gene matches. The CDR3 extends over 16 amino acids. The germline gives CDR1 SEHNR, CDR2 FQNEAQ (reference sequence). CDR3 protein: CASSLGEGQGPHGYTF. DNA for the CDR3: TGTGCCAGCAGCTTAGGGGAGGGACAGGGTCCCCATGGCTACACCTTC.

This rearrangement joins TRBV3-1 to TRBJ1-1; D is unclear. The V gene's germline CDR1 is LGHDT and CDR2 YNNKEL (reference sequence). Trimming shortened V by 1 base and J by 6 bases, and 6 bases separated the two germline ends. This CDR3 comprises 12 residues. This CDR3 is CASSQGIAEAFF. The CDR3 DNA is TGTGCCAGCAGCCAAGGTATCGCTGAAGCTTTCTTT.

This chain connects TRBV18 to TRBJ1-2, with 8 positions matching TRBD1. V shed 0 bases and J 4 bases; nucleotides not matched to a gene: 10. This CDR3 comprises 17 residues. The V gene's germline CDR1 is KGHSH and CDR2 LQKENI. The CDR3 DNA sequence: TGTGCCAGCTCACCACCGGCGCAGGGGGCATTGGGCTATGGCTACACCTTC. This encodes CASSPPAQGALGYGYTF.

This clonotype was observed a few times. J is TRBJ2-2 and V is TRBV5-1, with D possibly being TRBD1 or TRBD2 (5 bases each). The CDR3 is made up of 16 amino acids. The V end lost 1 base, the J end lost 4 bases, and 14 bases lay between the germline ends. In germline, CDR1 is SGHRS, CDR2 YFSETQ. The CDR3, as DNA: TGCGCCAGCAGCTTGTCGTTACGGGGACCCACCGGGGAGCTGTTTTTT. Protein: CASSLSLRGPTGELFF.

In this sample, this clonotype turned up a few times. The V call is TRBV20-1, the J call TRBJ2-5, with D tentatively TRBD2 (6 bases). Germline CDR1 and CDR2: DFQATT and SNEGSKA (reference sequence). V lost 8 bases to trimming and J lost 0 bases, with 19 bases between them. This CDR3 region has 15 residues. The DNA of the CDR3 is TGCAGTCCTACCGGCGGCGGGGTGTACCAAGAGACCCAGTACTTC. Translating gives CSPTGGGVYQETQYF.

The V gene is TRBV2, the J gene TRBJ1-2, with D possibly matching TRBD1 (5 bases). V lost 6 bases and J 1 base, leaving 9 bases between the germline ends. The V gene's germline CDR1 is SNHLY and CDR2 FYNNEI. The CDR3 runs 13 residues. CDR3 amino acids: CASRARGNYGYTF. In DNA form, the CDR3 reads TGTGCCAGCAGGGCGAGGGGTAACTATGGCTACACCTTC.

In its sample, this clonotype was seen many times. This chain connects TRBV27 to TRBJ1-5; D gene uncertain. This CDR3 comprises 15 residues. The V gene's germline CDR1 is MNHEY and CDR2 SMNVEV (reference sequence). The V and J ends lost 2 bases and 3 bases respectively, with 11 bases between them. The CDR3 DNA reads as TGTGCCAGCAGTTTAGGTGGGCAGCCCAATCAGCCCCAGCATTTT. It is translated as CASSLGGQPNQPQHF.

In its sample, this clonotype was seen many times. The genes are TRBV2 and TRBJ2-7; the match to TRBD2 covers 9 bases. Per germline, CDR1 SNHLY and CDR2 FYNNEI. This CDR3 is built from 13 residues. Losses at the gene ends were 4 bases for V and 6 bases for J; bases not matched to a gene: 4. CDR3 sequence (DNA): TGTGCCAGCAGTGCCGCTAGCGGGACCGAGCAGTACTTC. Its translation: CASSAASGTEQYF.

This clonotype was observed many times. The CDR3 loop is CASSPRWDFHGTEAFF. The CDR3 DNA is TGTGCCAGCAGTCCGCGATGGGACTTTCACGGCACTGAAGCTTTCTTT. This rearrangement joins TRBV6-1 to TRBJ1-1, with D possibly being TRBD1 (5 bases). V lost 5 bases, J lost 4 bases, and 20 bases lay in between. CDR1 MNHNS and CDR2 SASEGT come from the germline V gene. The CDR3 has 16 residues.

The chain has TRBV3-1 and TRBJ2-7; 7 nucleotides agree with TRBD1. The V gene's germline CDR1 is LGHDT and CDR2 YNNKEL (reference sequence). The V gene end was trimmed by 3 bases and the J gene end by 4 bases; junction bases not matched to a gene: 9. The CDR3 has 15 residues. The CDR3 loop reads CASSQAPGQRYEQYF. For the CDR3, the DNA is TGTGCCAGCAGCCAGGCCCCGGGACAGAGATACGAGCAGTACTTC.

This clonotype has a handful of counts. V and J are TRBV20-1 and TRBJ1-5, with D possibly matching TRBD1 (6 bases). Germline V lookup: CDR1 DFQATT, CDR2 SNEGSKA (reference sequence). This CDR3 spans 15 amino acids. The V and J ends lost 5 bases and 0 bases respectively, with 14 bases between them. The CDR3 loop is CSASPTGLSNQPQHF. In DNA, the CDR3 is TGCAGTGCTTCCCCGACAGGTCTTAGCAATCAGCCCCAGCATTTT.

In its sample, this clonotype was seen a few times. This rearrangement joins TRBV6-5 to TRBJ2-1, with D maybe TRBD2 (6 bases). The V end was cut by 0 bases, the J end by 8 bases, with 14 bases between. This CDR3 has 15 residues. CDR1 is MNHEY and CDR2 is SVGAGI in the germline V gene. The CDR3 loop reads CASSYSGLRDYEQFF. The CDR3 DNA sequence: TGTGCCAGCAGTTACTCGGGGCTCAGGGACTATGAGCAGTTCTTC.

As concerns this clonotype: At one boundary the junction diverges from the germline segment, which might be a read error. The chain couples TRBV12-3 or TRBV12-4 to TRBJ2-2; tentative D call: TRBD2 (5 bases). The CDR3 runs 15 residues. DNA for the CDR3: TGTGCCAGCAGCATCGGACGGTTGAACACCGGGGAGCTGCTTTTT. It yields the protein CASSIGRLNTGELLF.

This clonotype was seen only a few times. Here the CDR3 DNA reads TGCAGTGCTAGACCCCCCGAGGCGGGAGGTATTGCCGAGCAGTACTTC. This encodes CSARPPEAGGIAEQYF. The chain links TRBV20-1 to TRBJ2-7; the match to TRBD2 covers 8 bases. This CDR3 contains 16 residues. Germline CDR1 DFQATT, CDR2 SNEGSKA (reference sequence). Trimming took 2 bases from V and 6 from J; bases not matched to a gene: 15.